The rows below give T cell receptor beta chains drawn from one sample of a study of T cell responses to AZD1222 COVID-19 vaccine. TCRdb's copy holds only in-frame clones and misses some; the assay was immunoSEQ multiplex PCR. Among under 150,000 clones listed, around 90% were seen once. This specimen consisted of peripheral blood, obtained 28 days after the second AZD1222 dose. These receptors came from an adult who received the AZD1222 COVID-19 vaccine. The CDR3 runs from the conserved cysteine through the conserved F or W. The D gene is left open where the match is weak. A row's size may be missing; if present it is once, few, many or a size class.

NA,TRBJ1-1,TRBV19,NA,CASTQTTQSWGEAFF,TGTGCCAGTACTCAAACGACTCAGAGCTGGGGAGAAGCTTTCTTT
TRBD1,TRBJ2-7,TRBV2,NA,CASSVGGQGTYEQYF,TGTGCCAGCAGTGTCGGAGGACAGGGGACCTACGAGCAGTACTTC
TRBD2,TRBJ2-1,TRBV5-1,NA,CASRPEVGGGNEQFF,TGCGCCAGCAGACCCGAGGTGGGCGGGGGCAATGAGCAGTTCTTC
TRBD1,TRBJ2-3,TRBV19,NA,CASRIGQGGVDTQYF,TGTGCCAGTAGGATCGGACAGGGGGGAGTAGATACGCAGTATTTT
NA,TRBJ2-1,TRBV7-9,NA,CASSLIAHEQFF,TGTGCCAGCAGCTTAATTGCCCATGAGCAGTTCTTC
NA,TRBJ1-1,TRBV6-5,NA,CASSYSNQGRSEAFF,TGTGCCAGCAGTTACTCGAATCAGGGTAGGTCTGAAGCTTTCTTT
TRBD2,TRBJ2-3,TRBV19,NA,CASKSSGGTDTQYF,TGTGCCAGTAAATCGAGCGGGGGCACAGATACGCAGTATTTT
NA,TRBJ1-6,TRBV6-1,NA,CASSEGRPGSGGPFYNSPLHF,TGTGCCAGCAGTGAAGGTAGACCTGGATCCGGAGGTCCTTTCTATAATTCACCCCTCCACTTT
TRBD1,TRBJ2-3,TRBV9,NA,CASSLDRGRADTQYF,TGTGCCAGCAGCCTCGACAGGGGAAGGGCAGATACGCAGTATTTT
TRBD1,TRBJ1-5,TRBV27,NA,CASSLLAGGNQPQHF,TGTGCCAGCAGTTTATTGGCAGGGGGGAATCAGCCCCAGCATTTT
NA,TRBJ1-6,TRBV9,NA,CASSAPRETPLHF,TGTGCCAGCAGCGCTCCCAGGGAAACACCCCTCCACTTT
NA,TRBJ1-1,TRBV28,NA,CASSSNTANMNTEAFF,TGTGCCAGCAGTTCTAACACAGCCAACATGAACACTGAAGCTTTCTTT
TRBD2,TRBJ2-7,TRBV7-6,NA,CASSLGGGRAFEEQYF,TGTGCCAGCAGCTTGGGGGGCGGGAGGGCTTTTGAGGAGCAGTACTTC
NA,TRBJ1-2,TRBV5-6,once,CASSLEGPRGYGYTF,TGTGCCAGCAGCTTGGAGGGCCCCCGGGGCTATGGCTACACCTTC
NA,TRBJ1-1,TRBV5-1,NA,CATSSEGMNTEAFF,TGCGCCACCTCTAGTGAGGGAATGAACACTGAAGCTTTCTTT
TRBD2,TRBJ2-7,TRBV3-1/TRBV3-2,NA,CASSQESRGGSYEQYF,TGTGCCAGCAGCCAAGAGTCCCGGGGGGGTAGCTACGAGCAGTACTTC
TRBD2,TRBJ2-1,TRBV19,NA,CASSRGGSYNEQFF,TGTGCCAGTAGTAGGGGGGGCTCCTACAATGAGCAGTTCTTC